The entry that follows covers one T cell receptor (beta chain) sequence. Germline CDR1 LGHDT, CDR2 YNNKEL (reference sequence). V lost 1 base, J lost 0 bases, and 6 bases lay in between. The length of the CDR3 is 14 residues. Each recovered donor of Cohort 3 presented with two negative PCRs, clearance, or symptom resolution. This sample is part of a study of blood T cell repertoires in COVID-19. TCRdb keeps only in-frame clones here, not all; method: immunoSEQ multiplex PCR. This table has roughly 380,000 clones, approximately 87% appearing once. Material: PBMCs or T cells enriched from blood (not recorded which). This clonotype was obtained from a man aged 30-40 years who had recovered from COVID-19. The gene calls are TRBV3-1 (or the pseudogene TRBV3-2) and TRBJ1-1; no clear D. CDR3 in amino acids: CASSQGHLNTEAFF. As DNA, the CDR3 is TGTGCCAGCAGCCAAGGACACCTGAACACTGAAGCTTTCTTT.